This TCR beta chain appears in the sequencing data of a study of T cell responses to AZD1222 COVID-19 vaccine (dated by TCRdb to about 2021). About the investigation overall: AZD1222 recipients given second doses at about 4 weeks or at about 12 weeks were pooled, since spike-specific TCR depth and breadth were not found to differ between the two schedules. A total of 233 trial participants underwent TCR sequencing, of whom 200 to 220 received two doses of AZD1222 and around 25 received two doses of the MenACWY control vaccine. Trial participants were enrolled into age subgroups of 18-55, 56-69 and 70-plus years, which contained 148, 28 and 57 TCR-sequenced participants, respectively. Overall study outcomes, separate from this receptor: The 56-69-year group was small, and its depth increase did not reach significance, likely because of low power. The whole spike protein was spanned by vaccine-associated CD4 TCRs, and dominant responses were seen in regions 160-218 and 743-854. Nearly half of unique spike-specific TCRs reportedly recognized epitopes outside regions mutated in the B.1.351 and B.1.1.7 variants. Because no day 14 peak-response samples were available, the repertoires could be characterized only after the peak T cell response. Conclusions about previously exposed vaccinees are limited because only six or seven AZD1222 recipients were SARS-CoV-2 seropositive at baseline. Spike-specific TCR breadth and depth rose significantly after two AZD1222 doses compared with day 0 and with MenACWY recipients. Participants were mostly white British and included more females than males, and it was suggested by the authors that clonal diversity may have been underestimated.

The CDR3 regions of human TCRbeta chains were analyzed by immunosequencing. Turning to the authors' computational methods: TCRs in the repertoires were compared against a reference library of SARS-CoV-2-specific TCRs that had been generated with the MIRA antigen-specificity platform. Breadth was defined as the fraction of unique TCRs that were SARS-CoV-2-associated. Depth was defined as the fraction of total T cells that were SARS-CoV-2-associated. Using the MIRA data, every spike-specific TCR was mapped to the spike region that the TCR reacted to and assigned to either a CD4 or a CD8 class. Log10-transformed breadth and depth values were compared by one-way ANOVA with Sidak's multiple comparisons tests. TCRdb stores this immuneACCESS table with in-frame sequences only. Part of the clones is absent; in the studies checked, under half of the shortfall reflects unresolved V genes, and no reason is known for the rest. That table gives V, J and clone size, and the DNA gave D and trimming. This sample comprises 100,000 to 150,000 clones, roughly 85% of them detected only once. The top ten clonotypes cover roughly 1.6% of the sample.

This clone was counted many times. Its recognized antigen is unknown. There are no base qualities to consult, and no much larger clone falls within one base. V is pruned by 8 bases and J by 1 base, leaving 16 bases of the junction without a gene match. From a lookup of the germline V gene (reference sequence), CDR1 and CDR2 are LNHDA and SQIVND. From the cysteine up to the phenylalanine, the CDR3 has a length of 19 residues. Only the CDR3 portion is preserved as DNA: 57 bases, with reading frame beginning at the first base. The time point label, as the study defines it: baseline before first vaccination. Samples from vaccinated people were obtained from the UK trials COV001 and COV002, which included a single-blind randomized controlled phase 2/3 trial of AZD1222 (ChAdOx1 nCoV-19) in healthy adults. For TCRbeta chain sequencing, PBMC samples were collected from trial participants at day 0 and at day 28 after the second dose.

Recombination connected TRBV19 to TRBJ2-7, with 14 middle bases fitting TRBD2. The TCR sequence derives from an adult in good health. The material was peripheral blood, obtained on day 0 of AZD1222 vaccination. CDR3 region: CASLTSTSGGDITSYEQYF. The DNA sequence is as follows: TGTGCCAGTTTAACGTCGACTAGCGGGGGGGATATTACTTCCTACGAGCAGTACTTC.